This T cell receptor (beta chain) was captured in a study of T-cell reconstitution after alpha-beta-depleted transplantation in children. TCRbeta library construction was performed incorporating unique molecular identifiers. TCRdb processed the PCR reads anew with MiXCR; each CDR3 protein has one entry. Of about 610,000 distinct CDR3 sequences listed, 10% are singletons. The table lists this clonotype with many counts. This TCR derives from a human donor who donated a stem cell graft to a child with acute myeloid leukemia. Sample: PBMCs from the stem cell graft donor, taken from the stem cell graft.

Here the CDR3 DNA reads TGCAGCGTTACGCCCGGGACAGGGGTGGAGACCCAGTACTTC. It yields the protein CSVTPGTGVETQYF. The rearrangement links TRBV29-1 to TRBJ2-5; 10 bases agree with TRBD1. The V gene end was trimmed by 5 bases and the J gene end by 5 bases; junction bases not matched to a gene: 8. This CDR3 has 14 residues. Germline loops: CDR1 SQVTM, CDR2 ANQGSEA. Complete variable domain (other parts from reference TRBV29-1 and TRBJ2-5): SAVISQKPSRDICQRGTSLTIQCQVDSQVTMMFWYRQQPGQSLTLIATANQGSEATYESGFVIDKFPISRPNLTFSTLTVSNMSPEDSSIYLCSVTPGTGVETQYFGPGTRLLVL.